Below, 29 T cell receptor beta chains from the same sample are listed, as sequenced in a study of graft-versus-host responses after intestinal transplantation. Data came from immunoSEQ multiplex PCR; TCRdb stores just in-frame clones and leaves some out. The table records thousands of clones, around 33% of them present only once. The sample was alloreactive CD4+ T cells from a mixed lymphocyte reaction culture, taken before intestinal transplant. Subset denoted: CFSE-low proliferating T cells sorted from roughly six-day pre-transplant mixed lymphocyte reaction (GvH or HvG direction). These receptors were obtained from a human patient who received an intestinal transplant.

This clone was seen only a few times. V usage is TRBV5-4 and J usage is TRBJ2-1; TRBD1 agrees at 9 bases. This CDR3 has 15 amino acids. The germline V gene has CDR1 SGHNT and CDR2 YYREEE (reference sequence). Trimming removed 3 bases from V and 9 bases from J; junction bases left unmatched: 10. CDR3 in amino acids: CASSSGGTGSSEQFF. The CDR3 nucleotides read TGTGCCAGCAGCTCAGGAGGGACAGGGTCGAGTGAGCAGTTCTTC.

The V gene is TRBV30, the J gene TRBJ1-1; D might be TRBD1 (6 bases). The CDR3 spans 15 residues. CDR1 and CDR2 (germline): GTSNPN, SVGIG (reference sequence). Trimming took off 0 bases at V and 5 bases at J, with 16 bases between the two ends. The CDR3: CAWSVPLTGRTEAFF. The CDR3 coding sequence is TGTGCCTGGAGTGTACCCCTGACAGGTCGGACTGAAGCTTTCTTT. The full variable domain, in which reference TRBV30 and TRBJ1-1 provide the parts outside the CDR3, is SQTIHQWPATLVQPVGSPLSLECTVEGTSNPNLYWYRQAAGRGLQLLFYSVGIGQISSEVPQNLSASRPQDRQFILSSKKLLLSDSGFYLCAWSVPLTGRTEAFFGQGTRLTVV.

The genes are TRBV29-1 and TRBJ2-4; 10 nucleotides line up with TRBD2. Per the germline V gene, CDR1 is SQVTM and CDR2 is ANQGSEA. The CDR3 has 14 residues. V lost 4 bases and J lost 2; bases outside the gene matches: 2. The CDR3 reads CSVVTSGTKNIQYF. The CDR3 DNA reads as TGCAGCGTTGTAACTAGCGGGACCAAAAACATTCAGTACTTC.

V usage is TRBV27 and J usage is TRBJ2-1; TRBD2 aligns across 15 bases. Germline lookup yields CDR1 MNHEY and CDR2 SMNVEV (reference sequence). V lost 4 bases, J lost 0 bases, and 1 base stayed unmatched. The CDR3 spans 17 residues. CDR3 sequence (DNA): TGTGCCAGCAGTTGGGGACTAGCGGGGGGCTCCTACAATGAGCAGTTCTTC. It yields the protein CASSWGLAGGSYNEQFF.

This rearrangement joins TRBV18 to TRBJ2-7; D may be TRBD1 (6 bases). The V end was cut by 2 bases, the J end by 4 bases, with 12 bases between. Germline V CDR1 and CDR2: KGHSH, LQKENI. The CDR3 is made up of 14 amino acids. The CDR3 sequence: CASSPNRAQYEQYF. The CDR3 nucleotides are TGTGCCAGCTCACCAAACAGGGCCCAATACGAGCAGTACTTC.

The V gene is TRBV6-5, the J gene TRBJ2-1; TRBD2 matches at 11 bases. V gave up 6 bases and J gave up 4 bases; unmatched junction bases: 5. The germline CDR1 and CDR2 sequences are MNHEY and SVGAGI. This CDR3 has 15 amino acids. CDR3: CASRIAGGRYNEQFF. The CDR3 DNA reads as TGTGCCAGCAGGATAGCGGGGGGGAGATACAATGAGCAGTTCTTC.

The chain is built from TRBV5-4 and TRBJ2-5, with D possibly being TRBD2 (5 bases). The V end lost 4 bases, the J end lost 5 bases, and 18 bases lay between the germline ends. Germline loops: CDR1 SGHNT, CDR2 YYREEE (reference sequence). This CDR3 is 15 amino acids long. CDR3 protein: CASSQSAGWRETQYF. CDR3 coding DNA: TGTGCCAGCAGCCAAAGTGCCGGGTGGAGGGAGACCCAGTACTTC.

A few counts support this clone. This rearrangement joins TRBV27 to TRBJ2-1, with TRBD2 identical over 10 bases. Germline V gives CDR1 MNHEY, CDR2 SMNVEV (reference sequence). The ends lost 8 bases at V and 5 bases at J; junction bases unmatched: 12. The CDR3 extends over 16 amino acids. The DNA for the CDR3 is TGTGCCAGCCGTGCCAGCGGACTAGCGGAAGACAATGAGCAGTTCTTC. Its protein product is CASRASGLAEDNEQFF.

The sample holds a few counts of this clone. This chain connects TRBV19 to TRBJ1-6; no firm D call. This CDR3 is built from 12 residues. The V gene's germline CDR1 is LNHDA and CDR2 SQIVND (reference sequence). V was trimmed by 6 bases and J by 9 bases, leaving 9 bases between them. For the CDR3, the DNA is TGTGCCAGTAGCCCAAGAGTTTCACCCCTCCACTTT. Translating it yields CASSPRVSPLHF.

The genes are TRBV6-1 and TRBJ2-7; perhaps TRBD2 as D (8 bases). This CDR3 has 19 residues. Germline values: CDR1 MNHNS, CDR2 SASEGT. V was trimmed by 2 bases and J by 3 bases, leaving 26 bases between them. The CDR3 DNA reads as TGTGCCAGCAGTGAATCGGGAGGGGGCTCATTGGGAAGGGGCTACGAGCAGTACTTC. This gives the protein CASSESGGGSLGRGYEQYF.

The table lists this clone with a few counts. This rearrangement joins TRBV6-5 to TRBJ1-5; no reliable D call. From germline, CDR1 is MNHEY and CDR2 SVGAGI. This CDR3 is built from 11 residues. V lost 5 bases to trimming and J lost 11 bases, with 10 bases between them. The CDR3 sequence: CASSVEWTQHF. As DNA, the CDR3 is TGTGCCAGCAGTGTGGAGTGGACCCAGCATTTT.

This rearrangement joins TRBV19 to TRBJ1-5; D remains ambiguous. CDR3 length equals 14 residues. Per the germline V gene, CDR1 is LNHDA and CDR2 is SQIVND (reference sequence). Trimming stripped 8 bases from V and 0 bases from J, with 11 bases between. The CDR3 coding sequence is TGTGCCAGTCAACATCGTTATAGCAATCAGCCCCAGCATTTT. Residues: CASQHRYSNQPQHF.

J is TRBJ1-6 and V is TRBV6-5; the D is unclear. This CDR3 has 14 amino acids. V shed 0 bases and J shed 10 bases, with 10 bases lying between them. The germline V gene encodes CDR1 MNHEY and CDR2 SVGAGI. For the CDR3, the DNA is TGTGCCAGCAGTTACTCGACACGTCAATCACCCCTCCACTTT. It codes for CASSYSTRQSPLHF.

This rearrangement joins TRBV19 to TRBJ1-2; TRBD1 is a possible D gene (6 bases). Germline V CDR1 and CDR2: LNHDA, SQIVND (reference sequence). V was pared by 3 bases and J by 7 bases, with 18 bases between. The CDR3 totals 15 residues. The chain's CDR3 is CASSIETGRDGGYTF. CDR3 DNA sequence: TGTGCCAGTAGTATCGAGACAGGACGAGATGGTGGCTACACCTTC.

J is TRBJ1-5 and V is TRBV19; TRBD1 is a possible D gene (5 bases). The V end was cut by 8 bases, the J end by 0 bases, with 20 bases between. Germline CDR1 reads LNHDA; CDR2 reads SQIVND (reference sequence). CDR3 length: 17 residues. DNA of the CDR3: TGTGCCAGTGGAATCGCCCGGGGGGTATATAGCAATCAGCCCCAGCATTTT. This translates into CASGIARGVYSNQPQHF.

This chain uses TRBV29-1 with TRBJ2-7; D might be TRBD2 (5 bases). The germline gives CDR1 SQVTM, CDR2 ANQGSEA. Trimming removed 5 bases from V and 7 bases from J, with 18 bases in between. The CDR3 sequence is 13 residues long. DNA for the CDR3: TGCAGCGTTAAAATCGCCGGGGTGGGGGAGCAGTACTTC. This sequence encodes CSVKIAGVGEQYF.

The chain recombines TRBV10-3 with TRBJ2-2; D not resolved. Germline V CDR1 and CDR2: ENHRY, SYGVKD. The length of the CDR3 is 12 residues. Trimming removed 5 bases from V and 7 bases from J, with 8 bases in between. CDR3 nucleotides: TGTGCCATCAGTTCTCGGGTCGGGGAGCTGTTTTTT. This encodes CAISSRVGELFF.

This clone was observed a single time. The J gene is TRBJ2-3, the V gene TRBV5-1, with 7 positions matching TRBD2. The CDR3 runs 16 residues. After removal of 0 bases from V and 4 bases from J, the junction contained 8 bases not matched to a gene. CDR1 and CDR2 (germline): SGHRS, YFSETQ. The CDR3 DNA follows: TGCGCCAGCAGCTTGGCCACGGGAGGTAGCGCAGATACGCAGTATTTT. This translates into CASSLATGGSADTQYF.

The CDR3, as DNA: TGTGCCAGCAGTAGAATAGAGCGAGTACAAAGTCGGGCCAACGTCCTGACTTTC. Protein product: CASSRIERVQSRANVLTF. The gene calls are TRBV13 and TRBJ2-6; D gene uncertain. Deletions cut 6 bases from V and 5 bases from J, with 23 bases between. Germline V gene sequence: CDR1 PRHDT, CDR2 FYEKMQ (reference sequence). The CDR3 length is 18 residues.

Only a few counts were recorded for this clone. The chain couples TRBV14 to TRBJ2-7; TRBD2 aligns across 9 bases. The J segment lost 3 bases and the V segment lost 4 bases, leaving 4 bases of the junction unmatched. The CDR3 covers 14 residues. In germline, CDR1 is SGHDN, CDR2 FVKESK. The DNA for the CDR3 is TGTGCCAGCAGCCGCGGGGGGGCCTTCTACGAGCAGTACTTC. Its protein is CASSRGGAFYEQYF.

This clone was counted a few times. The chain recombines TRBV21-1 with TRBJ1-3. TRBV21-1 is a listed pseudogene. The CDR3 is 16 residues long. The CDR3, as DNA: TGTGCCAGCAGCAAAGAAGGGGGGGCGGGTGGAAACACCATATATTTT. Translating it yields CASSKEGGAGGNTIYF.

In regard to this clone: The same CDR3 is also encoded by other DNA sequences in this sample. The V call is TRBV2, the J call TRBJ2-5, with TRBD1 identical over 8 bases. The V gene's germline CDR1 is SNHLY and CDR2 FYNNEI. The CDR3 is made up of 14 amino acids. V was pared by 8 bases and J by 5 bases, with 10 bases of the junction left unmatched. The CDR3 sequence is CASGGAGGRETQYF. DNA of the CDR3: TGTGCCAGCGGGGGTGCAGGGGGCAGGGAGACCCAGTACTTC.

This rearrangement joins TRBV6-5 to TRBJ1-2, with TRBD1 identical over 9 bases. The length of the CDR3 is 13 residues. Germline trimming cut 1 base from V and 8 bases from J; bases unmatched to any gene: 2. Germline V CDR1 and CDR2: MNHEY, SVGAGI. In DNA form, the CDR3 reads TGTGCCAGCAGTTACTGGACAGGGGACGGCTACACCTTC. This codes for CASSYWTGDGYTF.

This clone turned up a few times. J is TRBJ2-1 and V is TRBV9; the match to TRBD2 covers 12 bases. The germline V gene has CDR1 SGDLS and CDR2 YYNGEE. The CDR3 spans 15 residues. The ends lost 4 bases at V and 6 bases at J; junction bases unmatched: 5. The CDR3 is CASSRGLAGINEQFF. The DNA for the CDR3 is TGTGCCAGCAGCCGCGGACTAGCGGGAATCAATGAGCAGTTCTTC. Full variable domain (outside the CDR3, taken from reference TRBV9 and TRBJ2-1): DSGVTQTPKHLITATGQRVTLRCSPRSGDLSVYWYQQSLDQGLQFLIQYYNGEERAKGNILERFSAQQFPDLHSELNLSSLELGDSALYFCASSRGLAGINEQFFGPGTRLTVL.

This clone came up a few times. The rearrangement joins TRBV20-1 to TRBJ2-4; no definite D call. The CDR3 covers 11 residues. V lost 5 bases and J 6 bases, leaving 8 bases between the germline ends. Germline loops: CDR1 DFQATT, CDR2 SNEGSKA (reference sequence). The CDR3 spells CSARLLNIQYF. DNA of the CDR3: TGCAGTGCTCGCCTATTAAACATTCAGTACTTC.

The CDR3 DNA is TGTGCCAGCAGCCCCAACGGGATGGGCTATGGCTACACCTTC. It specifies CASSPNGMGYGYTF. J is TRBJ1-2 and V is TRBV7-2, with D hard to call. The V gene lost 5 bases and the J gene lost 4 bases, with 14 bases spanning the gap. The CDR3 is 14 residues long. The germline gives CDR1 SGHTA, CDR2 FQGNSA.

Written as DNA, the CDR3 is TGTGCCTGGGACAGTTTACGATCACCCCTCCACTTT. Translation gives CAWDSLRSPLHF. This chain uses TRBV30 with TRBJ1-6, with a tentative D call TRBD1 (5 bases). V was clipped by 5 bases and J by 10 bases, with 12 bases between them. CDR3 length: 12 amino acids. Germline assignment: CDR1 GTSNPN and CDR2 SVGIG (reference sequence).

This clone has just a few counts. The chain couples TRBV10-1 to TRBJ2-3; D possibly corresponds to TRBD2 (5 bases). CDR3 size: 15 residues. The V end lost 8 bases, the J end lost 4 bases, and 19 bases lay between the germline ends. Germline V gene data show CDR1 as WNHNN and CDR2 as SYGVQD (reference sequence). The CDR3 here is CASGGRASKADTQYF. The CDR3 nucleotides are TGCGCCAGCGGTGGAAGGGCTAGCAAAGCAGATACGCAGTATTTT.

By sample share, this clone is large. This rearrangement joins TRBV5-6 to TRBJ2-1; no definite D call. With 0 bases removed from V and 9 bases from J, the gap between germline ends came to 7 bases. In germline, CDR1 is SGHDT, CDR2 YYEEEE. The CDR3 consists of 12 residues. The chain's CDR3 is CASSLVGIEQFF. The DNA of the CDR3 is TGTGCCAGCAGCTTGGTCGGTATTGAGCAGTTCTTC.